Presented here are 25 T cell receptor beta chains from one specimen sequenced in a study of T cells in localized non-small cell lung cancer. Repertoires were generated with immunoSEQ multiplex PCR, while TCRdb's copy carries only in-frame clones and drops some. The table has under 1,200 clones, 15% to 20% seen once. The input for sequencing was normal lung tissue next to the tumor, taken before any cancer treatment. These receptors were obtained from a male donor aged 60 or over with stage II lung adenocarcinoma.

The CDR3: CSVEDWGQGVSTDTQYF. The CDR3 region has the DNA TGCAGCGTTGAAGATTGGGGACAGGGCGTTAGCACAGATACGCAGTATTTT. This rearrangement joins TRBV29-1 to TRBJ2-3; 9 bases fit TRBD1. With 0 bases clipped from V and 0 bases from J, the junction kept 7 bases outside the gene matches. The CDR3 extends over 17 amino acids. CDR1 and CDR2 (germline): SQVTM, ANQGSEA.

This rearrangement joins TRBV11-3 to TRBJ2-2, with 9 bases that match TRBD2. Germline lookup yields CDR1 SGHNT and CDR2 YENEEA. This CDR3 comprises 16 residues. After removal of 5 bases from V and 8 bases from J, the junction contained 12 bases not matched to a gene. CDR3 DNA sequence: TGTGCCAGCAGCCCCAAACAGACTAGCGGACCGGGGGAGCTGTTTTTT. This translates into CASSPKQTSGPGELFF.

This clone was counted only a few times. V is TRBV12-5 and J is TRBJ2-7; 8 bases are shared with TRBD2. Germline V gives CDR1 LGHNT, CDR2 FRNRAP. The CDR3 runs to 15 residues. The CDR3 DNA is TGTGCCAGCGCCAAACCCTTAGCGGGACATTACGAGCAGTACTTC. Protein product: CASAKPLAGHYEQYF. Complete variable domain (other parts from reference TRBV12-5 and TRBJ2-7): DARVTQTPRHKVTEMGQEVTMRCQPILGHNTVFWYRQTMMQGLELLAYFRNRAPLDDSGMPKDRFSAEMPDATLATLKIQPSEPRDSAVYFCASAKPLAGHYEQYFGPGTRLTVT.

The V call is TRBV19, the J call TRBJ1-6, with a tentative D call TRBD1 (5 bases). The CDR3 sequence is 16 residues long. The ends were cut back, 3 bases at V and 0 bases at J, with 9 bases in the middle. Germline loops: CDR1 LNHDA, CDR2 SQIVND (reference sequence). The CDR3 DNA sequence: TGTGCCAGTAGTATTGGGGACGGCTCCTATAATTCACCCCTCCACTTT. It translates to CASSIGDGSYNSPLHF.

In its sample, this clone is medium-sized. This rearrangement joins TRBV11-3 to TRBJ2-5; D is perhaps TRBD1 (6 bases). Germline V gene sequence: CDR1 SGHNT, CDR2 YENEEA. The CDR3 covers 15 residues. V lost 2 bases, J lost 2 bases, and 12 bases lay in between. The CDR3 DNA is TGTGCCAGCAGCTTACAGAGGACAGAACAAGAGACCCAGTACTTC. Protein sequence: CASSLQRTEQETQYF.

The chain links TRBV9 to TRBJ2-5; D could derive from TRBD1 or TRBD2 (5 bases each). V dropped 6 bases and J dropped 5 bases, with 14 bases sitting between them. Germline CDR1 is SGDLS and CDR2 is YYNGEE. The CDR3 extends over 13 amino acids. This chain's CDR3 is CASKGTSGETQYF. The CDR3 DNA follows: TGTGCCAGCAAGGGGACCTCAGGGGAGACCCAGTACTTC.

There are a few counts of this clone. V usage is TRBV12-5 and J usage is TRBJ1-1; no definite D call. This CDR3 contains 14 residues. Looked up from germline, CDR1 is LGHNT and CDR2 is FRNRAP. Trimming took 7 bases from V and 2 from J, leaving 14 bases between them. CDR3 region: CASALDWVNTEAFF. The CDR3 nucleotides are TGTGCTAGTGCCTTGGATTGGGTTAACACTGAAGCTTTCTTT.

This clone came up a few times. V gene TRBV7-4 combines with J gene TRBJ2-1; 15 bases align to TRBD2. CDR3 length equals 19 residues. In germline, CDR1 is SGHVT, CDR2 SQSDAQ. The V segment lost 3 bases and the J segment 1 base; nucleotides outside the gene matches: 7. DNA for the CDR3: TGTGCCAGCAGCTTCTGGGGACTAGCGGGAGGAGGTTCCTACAATGAGCAGTTCTTC. Protein: CASSFWGLAGGGSYNEQFF.

There are a few counts of this clone. This sequence joins TRBV11-3 and TRBJ1-6; 7 nucleotides agree with TRBD1. Germline V CDR1 and CDR2: SGHNT, YENEEA. The CDR3 length is 17 residues. Losses at the gene ends were 2 bases for V and 4 bases for J; bases not matched to a gene: 8. The CDR3 loop is CASSLFLGGGYNSPLHF. The CDR3 DNA follows: TGTGCCAGCAGCTTATTCTTAGGGGGCGGGTATAATTCACCCCTCCACTTT.

This clone turned up a few times. V is TRBV9 and J is TRBJ1-1, with D possibly being TRBD1 (5 bases). Germline values: CDR1 SGDLS, CDR2 YYNGEE. The CDR3 extends over 14 amino acids. V shed 7 bases and J shed 1 base, with 14 bases lying between them. CDR3 loop: CASLLGGGNTEAFF. In nucleotides, the CDR3 is TGTGCCAGCCTACTCGGTGGGGGGAACACTGAAGCTTTCTTT.

This clone occurred a few times. This chain connects TRBV23-1 to TRBJ2-2; TRBD2 might be the D (5 bases). TRBV23-1 is an ORF, with its function uncertain. The V end was cut by 6 bases, the J end by 7 bases, with 18 bases between. CDR3 length: 15 amino acids. CDR3 DNA: TGCGCCAGCAGCCAGGCCCGGGGAACTGGCGGGGAGCTGTTTTTT. It encodes CASSQARGTGGELFF.

By sample share, this clone is medium-sized. This rearrangement joins TRBV10-3 to TRBJ2-7, with D perhaps matching TRBD1 (6 bases). This CDR3 has 13 residues. CDR1 is ENHRY and CDR2 is SYGVKD in the germline V gene. Trimming took off 2 bases at V and 4 bases at J, with 9 bases between the two ends. CDR3 in amino acids: CAISEGQTYEQYF. CDR3 DNA sequence: TGTGCCATCAGTGAGGGACAGACGTACGAGCAGTACTTC.

The rearrangement uses TRBV30 and TRBJ2-2; 7 nucleotides align to TRBD2. The junction had 23 bases not matched to a gene; V was cut back by 6 bases and J by 4 bases. The CDR3 is 19 amino acids. CDR1 is GTSNPN and CDR2 is SVGIG in the germline V gene (reference sequence). The CDR3 spells CACSRQVGGAGAGTGELFF. The CDR3 region has the DNA TGTGCCTGTTCCCGCCAGGTGGGGGGTGCGGGAGCGGGCACCGGGGAGCTGTTTTTT.

The rearrangement links TRBV19 to TRBJ2-1; D is perhaps TRBD2 (5 bases). Germline assignment: CDR1 LNHDA and CDR2 SQIVND (reference sequence). This CDR3 contains 17 residues. Trimming removed 6 bases from V and 4 bases from J, with 22 bases in between. The DNA of the CDR3 is TGTGCCAGTAGCCCTGGACCCCTAGCTGTAATTTACAATGAGCAGTTCTTC. Translating it yields CASSPGPLAVIYNEQFF.

V and J are TRBV10-1 and TRBJ2-2, with TRBD1 matching 7 bases. CDR1 is WNHNN and CDR2 is SYGVQD in the germline V gene (reference sequence). The CDR3 consists of 14 residues. The V and J ends lost 6 bases and 5 bases, in that order; junction bases with no gene match: 6. DNA of the CDR3: TGCGCCAGCAGCCCGGGACAGCCGACCGGGGAGCTGTTTTTT. It encodes CASSPGQPTGELFF.

This clone was counted a few times. The V gene is TRBV10-3, the J gene TRBJ1-3; 7 nucleotides align to TRBD1. CDR3 size: 15 residues. The V gene's germline CDR1 is ENHRY and CDR2 SYGVKD. V was clipped by 10 bases and J by 0 bases; unmatched bases: 9. In DNA, the CDR3 is TGTGCCACCAGACGACAGGGTTTCTCTGGAAACACCATATATTTT. This codes for CATRRQGFSGNTIYF.

Within the sample, this clone is large. The chain uses TRBV29-1 and TRBJ2-2, with TRBD2 matching over 7 bases. This CDR3 spans 12 amino acids. The ends lost 1 base at V and 8 bases at J; junction bases unmatched: 1. Germline loops: CDR1 SQVTM, CDR2 ANQGSEA. The CDR3 reads CSVEAGGGELFF. CDR3 nucleotide sequence: TGCAGCGTTGAAGCGGGAGGTGGGGAGCTGTTTTTT.

This clone was observed a handful of times. The chain is built from TRBV11-3 and TRBJ1-1, with D perhaps matching TRBD1 (5 bases). The CDR3 is made up of 16 amino acids. Trimming removed 5 bases from V and 1 base from J, with 17 bases in between. Germline-derived CDR1 and CDR2 are SGHNT and YENEEA. The CDR3 DNA is TGTGCCAGCAGCCCCCCGGGGGGGAAGGCGAACACTGAAGCTTTCTTT. Protein product: CASSPPGGKANTEAFF.

Sample share makes this clone medium-sized. The V call is TRBV6-8, the J call TRBJ1-1; no reliable D call. Germline V gives CDR1 MNHGY, CDR2 SAAAGT. The CDR3 is 15 residues long. With 3 bases removed from V and 10 bases from J, the gap between germline ends came to 21 bases. CDR3: CASSYGLREARRAFF. CDR3 DNA sequence: TGTGCCAGCAGTTATGGGCTACGGGAAGCCCGACGAGCTTTCTTT.

Concerning this clone itself: The same CDR3 also results from other DNA sequences found in this sample. The chain joins TRBV23-1 to TRBJ1-1; D gene unclear. TRBV23-1 belongs to the ORF category, with a function that is uncertain. This CDR3 has 13 residues. The V end was cut by 6 bases, the J end by 0 bases, with 8 bases between. Here the CDR3 DNA reads TGCGCCAGCAGCTTTGGACTGAACACTGAAGCTTTCTTT. Translated: CASSFGLNTEAFF.

The V call is TRBV29-1, the J call TRBJ1-2; possible D gene TRBD1, 5 bases. The V and J ends lost 3 bases and 5 bases respectively, with 13 bases between them. CDR1 SQVTM and CDR2 ANQGSEA come from the germline V gene. CDR3 length equals 13 residues. CDR3 residues: CSVDNRIGYGYTF. CDR3 coding DNA: TGCAGCGTTGATAACAGGATTGGGTATGGCTACACCTTC.

In this sample, this clone turned up many times. This rearrangement joins TRBV11-3 to TRBJ1-2; the match to TRBD1 covers 11 bases. Germline V lookup: CDR1 SGHNT, CDR2 YENEEA. There are 16 residues in the CDR3. V was pared by 0 bases and J by 8 bases, with 8 bases of the junction left unmatched. The CDR3 here is CASSLDLRGQGGGYTF. In nucleotides, the CDR3 is TGTGCCAGCAGCTTAGATCTAAGGGGACAGGGGGGCGGCTACACCTTC.

In regard to this clone: Other DNA sequences in this specimen translate into the identical CDR3. The chain carries TRBV6-8 and TRBJ2-3, with 7 bases lining up with TRBD1. After removal of 2 bases from V and 0 bases from J, the junction contained 5 bases not matched to a gene. Germline V gene data show CDR1 as MNHGY and CDR2 as SAAAGT. CDR3 size: 16 residues. CDR3 DNA: TGTGCCAGCAGTTACGGTCGGGGACAGAGCACAGATACGCAGTATTTT. It yields the protein CASSYGRGQSTDTQYF.

In this sample, this clone is medium-sized. The chain couples TRBV11-3 to TRBJ1-1, with 7 bases aligning to TRBD1. The CDR3 is 14 amino acids. Germline CDR1 reads SGHNT; CDR2 reads YENEEA. Trimming cost V 5 bases and J 3 bases; bases outside gene matches: 6. The CDR3 DNA is TGTGCCAGCAGCCAGGGGGAGTGGTACACTGAAGCTTTCTTT. It translates to CASSQGEWYTEAFF.

This clone has more than one count but fewer than ten. V usage is TRBV6-8 and J usage is TRBJ2-1; the match to TRBD1 covers 9 bases. This CDR3 spans 15 amino acids. CDR1 and CDR2 (germline): MNHGY, SAAAGT. V was pared by 6 bases and J by 5 bases, with 8 bases of the junction left unmatched. The CDR3 region is CASSSGTGYDNEQFF. The CDR3 DNA reads as TGTGCCAGCAGCTCCGGGACAGGGTACGACAATGAGCAGTTCTTC.